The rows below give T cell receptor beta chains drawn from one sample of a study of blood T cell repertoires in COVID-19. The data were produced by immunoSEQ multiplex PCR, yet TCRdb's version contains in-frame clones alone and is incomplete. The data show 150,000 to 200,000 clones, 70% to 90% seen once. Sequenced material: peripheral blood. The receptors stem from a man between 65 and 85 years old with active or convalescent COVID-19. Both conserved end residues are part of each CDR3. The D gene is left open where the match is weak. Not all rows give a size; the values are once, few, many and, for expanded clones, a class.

CDR3 DNA: TGTGCCAGCAGTCAAATCCTGAGCAACAATGAGCAGTTCTTC; CDR3 protein: CASSQILSNNEQFF; clone size: -; V gene: TRBV6-2/TRBV6-3; CDR3 length: 14; J gene: TRBJ2-1; D gene: -
CDR3 DNA: TGTGCCAGCAATAAACAGGGAAGGGGTCAGCCCCAGCATTTT; CDR3 protein: CASNKQGRGQPQHF; clone size: -; V gene: TRBV27; CDR3 length: 14; J gene: TRBJ1-5; D gene: -
CDR3 DNA: TGTGCCAGTAGCCCCCTGGGACAGGTTGTAGGGGAGCAGTACTTC; CDR3 protein: CASSPLGQVVGEQYF; clone size: once; V gene: TRBV19; CDR3 length: 15; J gene: TRBJ2-7; D gene: TRBD1
CDR3 DNA: TGCGCCAGCAGCTTGGGACAAGTGTTTTCACCCCTCCACTTT; CDR3 protein: CASSLGQVFSPLHF; clone size: -; V gene: TRBV5-1; CDR3 length: 14; J gene: TRBJ1-6; D gene: -
CDR3 DNA: TGTGCCAGCAGCTTCCGACTAGCGGGGGGCAATCAAGAGACCCAGTACTTC; CDR3 protein: CASSFRLAGGNQETQYF; clone size: -; V gene: TRBV7-2; CDR3 length: 17; J gene: TRBJ2-5; D gene: TRBD2
CDR3 DNA: TGTGCCAGCAGCCCCCTTGGGGGACAGTTATCCTCACCCCTCCACTTT; CDR3 protein: CASSPLGGQLSSPLHF; clone size: -; V gene: TRBV3-1/TRBV3-2; CDR3 length: 16; J gene: TRBJ1-6; D gene: TRBD1
CDR3 DNA: TGCAGCGTTGGGAAGGGACTACAAACAGATACGCAGTATTTT; CDR3 protein: CSVGKGLQTDTQYF; clone size: -; V gene: TRBV29-1; CDR3 length: 14; J gene: TRBJ2-3; D gene: TRBD2
CDR3 DNA: TGTGCCAGCAGATCACCGGGACAGGGAACCTACGAGCAGTACTTC; CDR3 protein: CASRSPGQGTYEQYF; clone size: -; V gene: TRBV27; CDR3 length: 15; J gene: TRBJ2-7; D gene: TRBD1
CDR3 DNA: TGCAGCGGATGGACAGGGACGAACACTGAAGCTTTCTTT; CDR3 protein: CSGWTGTNTEAFF; clone size: -; V gene: TRBV29-1; CDR3 length: 13; J gene: TRBJ1-1; D gene: TRBD1
CDR3 DNA: TGTGCCAGCAGACGGCCAGGGGAGACCCAGTACTTC; CDR3 protein: CASRRPGETQYF; clone size: -; V gene: TRBV28; CDR3 length: 12; J gene: TRBJ2-5; D gene: -
CDR3 DNA: TGTGCCACCAGCAGAGATTTGGACAGGGGAGGATCCCAGCATTTT; CDR3 protein: CATSRDLDRGGSQHF; clone size: once; V gene: TRBV15; CDR3 length: 15; J gene: TRBJ1-5; D gene: TRBD1
CDR3 DNA: TGTGCCAGACCTACCGGGGACAGACAAACCTATACCGGCTACACCTTC; CDR3 protein: CARPTGDRQTYTGYTF; clone size: once; V gene: TRBV2; CDR3 length: 16; J gene: TRBJ1-2; D gene: TRBD1
CDR3 DNA: TGTGCCAGCAGTTTATTAGGAGGGCCCCGGGAGACCCAGTACTTC; CDR3 protein: CASSLLGGPRETQYF; clone size: -; V gene: TRBV27; CDR3 length: 15; J gene: TRBJ2-5; D gene: -
CDR3 DNA: TGTGCCAGCAGCCCGGCCCGGGGAGGCGAGCAGTACTTC; CDR3 protein: CASSPARGGEQYF; clone size: -; V gene: TRBV11-3; CDR3 length: 13; J gene: TRBJ2-7; D gene: -
CDR3 DNA: TGTGCCAGCAGCAGGGGAGGGCCTCTTAAAAACATTCAGTACTTC; CDR3 protein: CASSRGGPLKNIQYF; clone size: -; V gene: TRBV6-5; CDR3 length: 15; J gene: TRBJ2-4; D gene: -
CDR3 DNA: TGTGCCAGCAGCGTCGGGGGGCAGGGCCTAGGAGATACGCAGTATTTT; CDR3 protein: CASSVGGQGLGDTQYF; clone size: -; V gene: TRBV9; CDR3 length: 16; J gene: TRBJ2-3; D gene: -